This T cell receptor beta chain was retrieved from a study of shared clonotypes between healthy human individuals. TCRdb keeps only in-frame clones here, not all; method: immunoSEQ multiplex PCR. Of about 2.1 million clones detected, 90% to 95% appear once; the ten largest clones hold around 1.7%. This CDR3 is built from 11 residues. Trimming took off 6 bases at V and 3 bases at J, with 9 bases between the two ends. The germline V gene encodes CDR1 SQVTM and CDR2 ANQGSEA. Worth noting for this clone: What it binds is not known.

Findings and caveats of the study: Sequencing depth was predicted to influence how clonotypes are shared among donors.

As defined, naive CD8 cells were CD45RO-negative and positively selected for CCR7, with terminally differentiated effector memory CD45RA+ cells excluded. Sequencing was performed on naive CD8+ T cells from PBMCs. This TCR was recovered from a man between 18 and 35 years old in good health. Some clones in this sample may be carry-over from other donors' samples. This chain connects TRBV29-1 to TRBJ2-7; D is perhaps TRBD1 (5 bases). The CDR3 spells CSVHDSYEQYF. CDR3 bases: TGCAGCGTACATGACAGCTACGAGCAGTACTTC.